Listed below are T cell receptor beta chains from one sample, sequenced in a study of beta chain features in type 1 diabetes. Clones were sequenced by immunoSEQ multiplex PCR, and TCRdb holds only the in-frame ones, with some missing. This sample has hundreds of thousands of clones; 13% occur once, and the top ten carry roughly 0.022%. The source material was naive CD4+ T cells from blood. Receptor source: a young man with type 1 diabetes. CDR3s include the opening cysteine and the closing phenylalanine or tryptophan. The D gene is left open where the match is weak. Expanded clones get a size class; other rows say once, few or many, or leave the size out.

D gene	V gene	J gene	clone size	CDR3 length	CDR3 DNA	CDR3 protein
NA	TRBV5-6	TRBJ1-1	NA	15	TGTGCCAGCAGCGAGGGTGAGCATATGAACACTGAAGCTTTCTTT	CASSEGEHMNTEAFF
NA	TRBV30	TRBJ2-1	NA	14	TGTGCCTGGAGTACAGCAAATTCCTACAATGAGCAGTTCTTC	CAWSTANSYNEQFF
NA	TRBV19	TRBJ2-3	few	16	TGTGCCACTTCAATGCGTGGGCAGGGAAGCACAGATACGCAGTATTTT	CATSMRGQGSTDTQYF
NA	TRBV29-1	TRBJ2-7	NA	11	TGCAGCATCAGGGGTAATGACGAGCAGTACTTC	CSIRGNDEQYF
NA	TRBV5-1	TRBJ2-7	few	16	TGCGCCAGCAGTTTGGGACACCCGGACCCAGCCTACGAGCAGTACTTC	CASSLGHPDPAYEQYF
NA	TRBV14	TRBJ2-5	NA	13	TGTGCCAGCAGCCAAAAGGGCGGGGAGACCCAGTACTTC	CASSQKGGETQYF
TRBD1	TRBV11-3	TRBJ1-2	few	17	TGTGCCAGCAGCTTAGGGGCCCCCGGGACAGGGGTTGATGGCTACACCTTC	CASSLGAPGTGVDGYTF
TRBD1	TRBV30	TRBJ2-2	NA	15	TGTGCCTGGAGTGTTCCGGACAGGGTGGGCGGGGAGCTGTTTTTT	CAWSVPDRVGGELFF
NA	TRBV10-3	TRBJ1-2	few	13	TGTGCCGCCGAGGAGGGAAATACGGGTGGCTACACCTTC	CAAEEGNTGGYTF
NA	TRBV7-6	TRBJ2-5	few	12	TGTGCCAGCAGATTTAACCAAGAGACCCAGTACTTC	CASRFNQETQYF
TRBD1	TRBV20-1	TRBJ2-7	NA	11	TGCAGTGCCTCAGACAGGGGCGAGCAGTACTTC	CSASDRGEQYF
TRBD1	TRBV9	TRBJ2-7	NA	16	TGTGCCAGCAGCGTAGGGACAGGGGTTGGGTCCTACGAGCAGTACTTC	CASSVGTGVGSYEQYF
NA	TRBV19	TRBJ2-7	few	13	TGTGCCAGTAGGCCACCTAATGACTACGAGCAGTACTTC	CASRPPNDYEQYF
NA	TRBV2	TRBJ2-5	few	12	TGTGCCAGCAGCCTGACCCAAGAGACCCAGTACTTC	CASSLTQETQYF
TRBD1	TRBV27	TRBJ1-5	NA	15	TGTGCCAGCAGTTACACAGGGGGCGGCAATCAGCCCCAGCATTTT	CASSYTGGGNQPQHF
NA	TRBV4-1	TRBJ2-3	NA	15	TGCGCCAGCAGCCCTCAATTAGGCTCATCGGATACGCAGTATTTT	CASSPQLGSSDTQYF
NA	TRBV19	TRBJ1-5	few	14	TGTGCCACCATGGACATATCGGGCAATCAGCCCCAGCATTTT	CATMDISGNQPQHF
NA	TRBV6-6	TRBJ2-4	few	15	TGTGCCAGCAGTTACCTAGAGAGGACCGGAAACATTCAGTACTTC	CASSYLERTGNIQYF
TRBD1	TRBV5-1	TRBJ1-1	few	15	TGCGCCAGCAGCGATCAGGGGGCGAAGAACACTGAAGCTTTCTTT	CASSDQGAKNTEAFF
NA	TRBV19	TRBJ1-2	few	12	TGTGCCAGTAGTATAGGTTGGGATGGCTACACCTTC	CASSIGWDGYTF
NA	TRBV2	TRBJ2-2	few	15	TGTGCCAGCAACCCTGTCACAAAGGGCACCGGGGAGCTGTTTTTT	CASNPVTKGTGELFF
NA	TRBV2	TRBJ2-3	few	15	TGTGCCAGCATCCCCCCGTTGGACACCACAGATACGCAGTATTTT	CASIPPLDTTDTQYF